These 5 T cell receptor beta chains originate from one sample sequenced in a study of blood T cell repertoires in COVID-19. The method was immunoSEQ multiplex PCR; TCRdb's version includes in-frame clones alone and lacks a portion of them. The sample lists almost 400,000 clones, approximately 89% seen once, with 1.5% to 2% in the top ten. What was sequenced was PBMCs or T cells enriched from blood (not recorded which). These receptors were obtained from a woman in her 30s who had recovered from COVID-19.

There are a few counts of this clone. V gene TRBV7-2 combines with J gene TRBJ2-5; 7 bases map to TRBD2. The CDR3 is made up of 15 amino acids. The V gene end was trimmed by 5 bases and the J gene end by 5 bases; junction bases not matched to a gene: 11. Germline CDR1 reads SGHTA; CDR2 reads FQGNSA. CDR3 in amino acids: CASSVLGGGGETQYF. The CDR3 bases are TGTGCCAGCAGCGTCCTGGGCGGGGGAGGGGAGACCCAGTACTTC.

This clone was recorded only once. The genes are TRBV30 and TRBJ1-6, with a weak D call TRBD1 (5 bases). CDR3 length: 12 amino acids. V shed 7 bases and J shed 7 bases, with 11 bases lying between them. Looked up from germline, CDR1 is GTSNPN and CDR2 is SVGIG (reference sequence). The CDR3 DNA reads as TGTGCCTCCCAGGGTTCAAATTCACCCCTCCACTTT. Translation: CASQGSNSPLHF.

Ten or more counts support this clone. As DNA, the CDR3 is TGTGCCAGCAGTGAAATAGCGGGAGGCTCGAATGAGCAGTTCTTC. As protein: CASSEIAGGSNEQFF. The V call is TRBV6-1, the J call TRBJ2-1; 10 bases are shared with TRBD2. With V trimmed by 2 bases and J by 7 bases, 5 bases remained unmatched. The CDR3 is 15 residues long. Germline CDR1 is MNHNS and CDR2 is SASEGT.

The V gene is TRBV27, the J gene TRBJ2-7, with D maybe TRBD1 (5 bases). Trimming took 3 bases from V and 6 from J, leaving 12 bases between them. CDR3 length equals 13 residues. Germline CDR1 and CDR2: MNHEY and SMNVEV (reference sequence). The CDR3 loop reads CASSFDGAGEQYF. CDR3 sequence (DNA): TGTGCCAGCAGTTTCGATGGGGCAGGCGAGCAGTACTTC.

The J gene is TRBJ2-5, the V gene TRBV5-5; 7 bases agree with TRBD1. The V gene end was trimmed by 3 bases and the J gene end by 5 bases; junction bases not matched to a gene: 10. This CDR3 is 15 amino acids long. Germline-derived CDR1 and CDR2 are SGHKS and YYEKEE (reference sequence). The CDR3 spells CASSWTSTGVETQYF. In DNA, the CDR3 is TGTGCCAGCAGCTGGACCTCCACAGGGGTGGAGACCCAGTACTTC.